This TCR beta chain appears in the sequencing data of a study of T cell responses to AZD1222 COVID-19 vaccine (dated by TCRdb to the early 2020s). For context, the study as a whole: TCR sequencing covered more than 230 trial participants: about 210 given two doses of AZD1222 and approximately 25 given two doses of MenACWY control vaccine. Trial participants were enrolled into age subgroups of 18-55, 56-69 and 70-plus years, which contained around 140, 26 and 57 TCR-sequenced participants, respectively. The study at large found these results: After two AZD1222 doses, spike-specific TCR breadth and depth were significantly higher than at day 0 and than in MenACWY recipients. In the small 56-69-year group, the increase in depth fell short of significance, most likely because of low power. Nearly half of unique spike-specific TCRs reportedly recognized epitopes outside regions mutated in the B.1.351 and B.1.1.7 variants. Participants were mostly white British, with more females than males. The authors suggested clonal diversity may have been underestimated. The whole spike protein was spanned by vaccine-associated CD4 TCRs, and dominant responses were seen in regions 160-218 and 743-854. Because no day 14 peak-response samples were available, repertoires were characterized only after the peak T cell response. Conclusions about previously exposed vaccinees were limited because only six AZD1222 recipients were SARS-CoV-2 seropositive at baseline.

This specimen's time point label, interpreted: about 28 days (+/-7) after the second vaccine dose. AZD1222 recipients with second doses at about 4 weeks or about 12 weeks were pooled, because spike-specific TCR depth and breadth did not differ between schedules. Samples from vaccinated people were obtained from the UK trials COV001 and COV002, which included a single-blind randomized controlled phase 2/3 trial of AZD1222 (ChAdOx1 nCoV-19) in healthy adults. For TCRbeta chain sequencing, PBMC samples from trial participants were taken at day 0 and at day 28 after the second dose. The germline V gene yields KGHDR for CDR1 and SFDVKD for CDR2. From the cysteine through the phenylalanine, the CDR3 covers 15 amino acids. Only the CDR3 DNA stays, 45 bases, in frame from base 1. Here V drops 4 bases and J drops 5 bases, and the junction holds 7 bases not matched to any gene. The CDR3 regions of human TCRbeta chains were subjected to immunosequencing. The original methods were these. TCRs in the repertoires were matched against a reference library of SARS-CoV-2-specific TCRs that had been generated with the MIRA antigen-specificity platform. Breadth was defined as the fraction of unique TCRs that were SARS-CoV-2-associated. Depth was defined as the fraction of total T cells that were SARS-CoV-2-associated. Each spike-specific TCR was assigned to its reactive spike region and to a CD4 or CD8 class using the MIRA data. Log10-transformed breadth and depth values were compared by one-way ANOVA with Sidak's multiple comparisons tests. This immuneACCESS table, as held by TCRdb, lists in-frame sequences with V and J called but not all clones. Of the missing ones, under half trace to an unresolved V gene in checked studies; the others have no known cause. The V and J calls and the clone size are those of that table, but D and trimming were determined from the DNA. Here the sample has about 88,000 clones; 90% occur a single time. The top ten constitute approximately 5% of the sample.

As concerns this clone: Its target antigen remains unknown. No much larger clonotype is one base removed from it; base qualities were not supplied.

Recombination joined TRBV24-1 with TRBJ1-2; the junction holds 9 bases that match TRBD1. Sample: peripheral blood, taken 28 days after the second AZD1222 dose. This receptor was identified in an adult who received the AZD1222 COVID-19 vaccine. The CDR3 is CATSDPGQGTYGYTF. The nucleotides read TGTGCCACCAGTGACCCGGGACAGGGAACGTATGGCTACACCTTC.